The source of this T cell receptor beta chain is a study of blood T cell repertoires in COVID-19. Study-wide context: Sites in the United States, Italy and Spain provided acute and convalescent COVID-19 samples. PBMCs, B-cell-depleted T cells, or T cells were the source of the cDNA or gDNA that made up the material.

Per the original methods: Using reference gene primer amplification, nucleated cell counts were estimated. Assay: immunoSEQ multiplex PCR; the TCRdb copy retains only in-frame clones and omits some. D and trimming were read from the DNA, whereas the V and J calls and clone size are those reported in that table. The repertoire holds tens of thousands of clones, with roughly 80% as singletons. This CDR3 contains 12 residues. Trimming stripped 4 bases from V and 4 bases from J, with 7 bases between. Germline loops: CDR1 MDHEN, CDR2 SYDVKM. Sequenced material: peripheral blood. The chain employs TRBV28 and TRBJ2-5; a possible D gene is TRBD2 (6 bases). The TCR comes from a human donor in a cohort sampled during active COVID-19. The CDR3: CASSSGVETQYF. DNA for the CDR3: TGTGCCAGCAGTTCGGGGGTAGAGACCCAGTACTTC.